The 9 T cell receptor beta chains in this list originate from one sample, sequenced in a study of T-cell memory formation after mild COVID-19. TCRdb analysed the 5' RACE reads with MiXCR anew, one entry per CDR3 protein. The data hold 350,000 to 450,000 distinct CDR3 sequences, with around 24% observed a single time. The sequenced material came from PBMCs or a T cell subset sorted from them (not recorded which). These receptors originate from an adult woman who had mild COVID-19 (a few samples of this study predate the infection). Cell type and time point are not known.

This clonotype has more than one count but fewer than ten. The chain joins TRBV13 to TRBJ1-2; D is unclear. Germline CDR1 PRHDT, CDR2 FYEKMQ (reference sequence). The V end lost 4 bases, the J end lost 2 bases, and 20 bases lay between the germline ends. This CDR3 comprises 17 residues. The CDR3: CASSSPIDLVINYGYTF. CDR3 sequence (DNA): TGTGCCAGCAGCTCCCCTATTGATCTGGTGATCAACTATGGCTACACCTTC.

The chain is built from TRBV29-1 and TRBJ2-5; 13 bases fit TRBD2. Germline loops: CDR1 SQVTM, CDR2 ANQGSEA. Trimming removed 5 bases from V and 13 bases from J; junction bases left unmatched: 16. CDR3 size: 15 residues. CDR3 sequence reads: CSVSRETSGRIHGYF. Written as DNA, the CDR3 is TGCAGCGTTTCCCGGGAGACTAGCGGGAGGATCCACGGGTACTTC.

This clonotype was seen only a few times. V gene TRBV11-3 combines with J gene TRBJ2-5; tentative D call: TRBD2 (6 bases). Germline CDR1 is SGHNT and CDR2 is YENEEA. Trimming removed 4 bases from V and 1 base from J, with 13 bases in between. The CDR3 has 15 residues. This chain's CDR3 is CASSSSMRGQETQYF. DNA for the CDR3: TGTGCCAGCAGCTCTTCGATGCGGGGCCAAGAGACCCAGTACTTC. The variable domain in full, with the rest retrieved from reference TRBV11-3 and TRBJ2-5, is EAGVVQSPRYKIIEKKQPVAFWCNPISGHNTLYWYLQNLGQGPELLIRYENEEAVDDSQLPKDRFSAERLKGVDSTLKIQPAELGDSAVYLCASSSSMRGQETQYFGPGTRLLVL.

This clonotype was counted between two and nine times. V gene TRBV6-6 combines with J gene TRBJ2-1; D uncertain. The germline CDR1 and CDR2 sequences are MNHNY and SVGAGI (reference sequence). V was clipped by 8 bases and J by 2 bases, with 13 bases between them. This CDR3 is 14 amino acids long. The CDR3 nucleotides read TGTGCCAGCCTCACTATGCGCCCCTACAATGAGCAGTTCTTC. Translation gives CASLTMRPYNEQFF.

This clonotype was detected many times. The CDR3 spells CASRGGYGYTF. Written as DNA, the CDR3 is TGTGCCAGCAGGGGAGGCTATGGCTACACCTTC. The chain links TRBV12-3 or TRBV12-4 to TRBJ1-2; D remains unclear. This CDR3 is built from 11 residues. V shed 6 bases and J shed 4 bases, with 6 bases lying between them.

There are a few counts of this clonotype. The chain links TRBV30 to TRBJ1-5, with no clear D. The CDR3 totals 13 residues. V was shortened by 1 base and J by 6 bases, with 10 bases between the two germline ends. Germline V gives CDR1 GTSNPN, CDR2 SVGIG (reference sequence). CDR3 DNA: TGTGCCTGGAGTGCTACCGCGGGTCAGCCCCAGCATTTT. It codes for CAWSATAGQPQHF.

The V and J genes are TRBV29-1 and TRBJ1-1; weak D call: TRBD1 (6 bases). Germline V lookup: CDR1 SQVTM, CDR2 ANQGSEA. CDR3 length: 14 residues. Deletions cut 4 bases from V and 1 base from J, with 13 bases between. Written as DNA, the CDR3 is TGCAGCGTTGGCAGCGCCAGGGGGAACACTGAAGCTTTCTTT. Protein product: CSVGSARGNTEAFF.

This chain links TRBV7-9 with TRBJ1-6; 11 bases fit TRBD1. CDR3 length equals 14 residues. CDR1 is SEHNR and CDR2 is FQNEAQ in the germline V gene (reference sequence). The V and J ends lost 4 bases and 11 bases, in that order; junction bases with no gene match: 4. CDR3 sequence (DNA): TGTGCCAGCAGCTCCCGGGACAGGGGGACACCCCTCCACTTT. Translating gives CASSSRDRGTPLHF.

V and J are TRBV11-1 and TRBJ2-2; the D is unclear. The germline V gene has CDR1 SGHAT and CDR2 FQDESV (reference sequence). This CDR3 has 15 amino acids. V dropped 2 bases and J dropped 4 bases, with 11 bases sitting between them. The CDR3 region is CASSLTSRVTGELFF. CDR3 nucleotides: TGTGCCAGCAGCTTAACCTCCAGAGTCACCGGGGAGCTGTTTTTT.